The sequence of this TCR beta chain was determined in a study of spatial heterogeneity in lung cancer. Time point indicated: sample taken at primary tumor resection. From tumor, nontumor lung or frozen PBMC, whole RNA was taken unsorted for sequencing. TCRdb re-derived calls from the 5' RACE reads in MiXCR, one entry per CDR3 protein. The data show 45,000 or so distinct CDR3 sequences, with approximately 10% seen just once and 40% to 50% held by the top ten. V shed 5 bases and J shed 7 bases, with 12 bases lying between them. CDR1 is SGHTA, CDR2 FQGNSA, per germline. This CDR3 region has 13 residues. The sequencing here drew on PBMCs, taken at surgery. The source is a female donor with early-stage non-small cell lung cancer. V gene TRBV7-2 combines with J gene TRBJ2-1, with no clear D. The chain's CDR3 is CASSPTGKNEQFF. The CDR3 region has the DNA TGTGCCAGCAGCCCAACCGGTAAAAATGAGCAGTTCTTC.